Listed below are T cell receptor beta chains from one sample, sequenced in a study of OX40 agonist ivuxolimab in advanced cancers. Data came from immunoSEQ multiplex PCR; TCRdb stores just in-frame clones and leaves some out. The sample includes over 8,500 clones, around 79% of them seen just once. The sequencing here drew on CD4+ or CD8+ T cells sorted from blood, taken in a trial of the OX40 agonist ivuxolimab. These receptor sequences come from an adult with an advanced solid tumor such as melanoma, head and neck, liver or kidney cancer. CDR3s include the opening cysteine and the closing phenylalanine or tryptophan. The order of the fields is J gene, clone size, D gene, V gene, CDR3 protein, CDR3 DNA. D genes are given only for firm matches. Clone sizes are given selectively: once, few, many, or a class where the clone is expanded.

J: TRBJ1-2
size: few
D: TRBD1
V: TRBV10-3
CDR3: CAISGGQGSPDGYTF
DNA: TGTGCCATCAGTGGTGGACAGGGTTCACCTGATGGCTACACCTTC

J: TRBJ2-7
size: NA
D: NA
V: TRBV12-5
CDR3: CASGSPDGGFHEQYF
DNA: TGTGCTAGTGGTTCGCCGGACGGAGGGTTCCACGAGCAGTACTTC

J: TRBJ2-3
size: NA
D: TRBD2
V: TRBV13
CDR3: CASSFAGGGAADTQYF
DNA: TGTGCCAGCAGCTTCGCGGGGGGTGGAGCAGCAGATACGCAGTATTTT

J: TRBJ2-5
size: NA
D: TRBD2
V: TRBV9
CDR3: CASGPSGRGGETQYF
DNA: TGTGCCAGCGGGCCGAGCGGGAGGGGAGGAGAGACCCAGTACTTC

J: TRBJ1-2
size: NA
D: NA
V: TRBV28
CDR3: CALQGDYGYTF
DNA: TGTGCCTTACAGGGAGACTATGGCTACACCTTC

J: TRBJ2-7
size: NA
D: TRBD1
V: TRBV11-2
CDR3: CASSEDRVDEQYF
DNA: TGTGCCAGCAGCGAAGACAGGGTGGACGAGCAGTACTTC

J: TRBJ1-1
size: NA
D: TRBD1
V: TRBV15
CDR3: CATSGQGPNTEAFF
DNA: TGTGCCACCAGCGGACAGGGTCCGAACACTGAAGCTTTCTTT

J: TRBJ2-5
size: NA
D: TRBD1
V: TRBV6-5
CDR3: CASRETGGRETQYF
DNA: TGTGCCAGCCGCGAGACAGGGGGGAGAGAGACCCAGTACTTC

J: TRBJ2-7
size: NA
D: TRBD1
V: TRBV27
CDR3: CASSLSRGFYEQYF
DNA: TGTGCCAGCAGTTTAAGCAGGGGGTTCTACGAGCAGTACTTC

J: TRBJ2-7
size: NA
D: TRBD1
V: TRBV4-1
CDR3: CASSHVPGQGSYEQYF
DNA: TGCGCCAGCAGCCATGTACCGGGACAGGGCTCCTACGAGCAGTACTTC

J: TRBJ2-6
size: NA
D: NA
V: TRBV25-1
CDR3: CASSLQGWTGANVLTF
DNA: TGTGCCAGCAGTTTACAGGGATGGACTGGGGCCAACGTCCTGACTTTC

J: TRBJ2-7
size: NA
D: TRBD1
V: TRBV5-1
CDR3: CASSPGQGPFHEQYF
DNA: TGCGCCAGCAGCCCCGGACAGGGCCCTTTCCACGAGCAGTACTTC

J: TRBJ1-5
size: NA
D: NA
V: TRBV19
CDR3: CASTVAFGQPQHF
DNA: TGTGCCAGTACCGTAGCTTTTGGTCAGCCCCAGCATTTT

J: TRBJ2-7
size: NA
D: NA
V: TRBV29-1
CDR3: CSAEDSSYEQYF
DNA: TGCAGCGCCGAAGACAGCTCCTACGAGCAGTACTTC

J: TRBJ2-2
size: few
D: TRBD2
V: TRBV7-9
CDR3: CASSEGLAGNTGELFF
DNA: TGTGCCAGCAGCGAGGGACTAGCGGGGAACACCGGGGAGCTGTTTTTT

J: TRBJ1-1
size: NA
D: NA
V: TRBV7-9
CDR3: CASTSGTTEAFF
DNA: TGTGCCAGCACCTCTGGTACCACTGAAGCTTTCTTT

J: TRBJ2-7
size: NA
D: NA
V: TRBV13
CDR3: CASRNKGSSYEQYF
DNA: TGTGCCAGCAGGAATAAGGGGAGCTCCTACGAGCAGTACTTC